This TCR beta chain was captured in a study of T cells in Graves' hyperthyroidism and ophthalmopathy. Across the whole study: Any treatment followed the collection of peripheral blood at initial diagnosis.

Study outcomes and limitations: From stable hyperthyroidism, ophthalmopathy was set apart by a 13 V-J model.

The sample, blood from the first hyperthyroidism diagnosis, precedes any ophthalmopathy symptoms. The V end lost 8 bases, the J end lost 2 bases, and 15 bases lay between the germline ends. The CDR3 has 13 amino acids. Germline V CDR1 and CDR2: DFQATT, SNEGSKA (reference sequence). This clonotype has ten or more counts. Its matching antigen is unknown. The CDR3 regions of TCR beta were amplified from RNA transcripts. A set of HTBI primers served as the primers for a first-round RT-PCR of the TCR CDR3. MiXCR was run by TCRdb on the multiplex PCR reads, yielding one entry per CDR3 protein. The sample contains about 580,000 distinct CDR3 sequences, about 15% of which appear only once.

The clonotype comes from a woman aged 30 to 39 with Graves' hyperthyroidism that later progressed to Graves' ophthalmopathy. Material for sequencing was blood. This chain connects TRBV20-1 to TRBJ1-1; D ambiguous. CDR3 sequence reads: CSLLRSTNTEAFF. The CDR3 nucleotides read TGCAGTCTCCTAAGGTCGACCAACACTGAAGCTTTCTTT.